A few counts support the clone carrying this TCR beta chain. Sequencing used immunoSEQ multiplex PCR; TCRdb keeps in-frame clones, though not all of them. This table holds about 73,000 clones, 75% to 90% found once. Trimming removed 0 bases from V and 2 bases from J, with 9 bases in between. Germline CDR1 and CDR2: SGHRS and YFSETQ. The length of the CDR3 is 15 residues. These data come from a study of OX40 agonist ivuxolimab in advanced cancers. The J gene is TRBJ2-1, the V gene TRBV5-1, with D possibly matching TRBD2 (6 bases). The sample in question was CD4+ or CD8+ T cells sorted from blood, obtained in a trial of the OX40 agonist ivuxolimab. The TCR was taken from an adult with an advanced solid tumor such as melanoma, head and neck, liver or kidney cancer. The CDR3 is CASSLAVAAYNEQFF. CDR3 in DNA: TGCGCCAGCAGCTTGGCGGTAGCGGCCTACAATGAGCAGTTCTTC.